The clone carrying this TCR beta chain was counted between two and nine times. As yet, its antigen is unknown. Time point here: newly diagnosed GD, antithyroid drugs for less than 3 months. PBMC RNA was the source of the TCR library. A peripheral blood sample, nine milliliters in volume, was drawn into EDTA tubes. This sample was taken from a study of regulatory T cells in long-lasting Graves disease. Study observations and caveats: Under persistent disease, TRBV28, TRBJ1-2 and TRBJ2-5 were used preferentially. In persistent patients, shared public clonotypes (approximately 3,000) outnumbered those in new patients (around 1,000).

With V trimmed by 3 bases and J by 2 bases, 11 bases remained unmatched. CDR1 is KGHSH, CDR2 LQKENI, per germline. The CDR3 contains 17 residues. Building of the TCR beta libraries involved iRepertoire HTBI primers and Arm-PCR of CDR3 regions. TCRdb used MiXCR to reprocess the multiplex PCR reads, holding one entry per CDR3 protein. The sample has roughly 610,000 distinct CDR3 sequences, roughly 15% seen once. This sample also belongs to another study, concerning T cells in Graves' hyperthyroidism and ophthalmopathy.

The V and J genes are TRBV18 and TRBJ2-3, with 7 bases identical to TRBD1. This receptor was obtained from a woman aged 25 to 39 with Graves disease. The source was peripheral blood mononuclear cells (PBMCs), collected at new diagnosis, from a patient treated with antithyroid drugs. The CDR3 DNA follows: TGTGCCAGCTCACCTGGGACAGACCCTATTGACACAGATACGCAGTATTTT. Its protein product is CASSPGTDPIDTDTQYF.